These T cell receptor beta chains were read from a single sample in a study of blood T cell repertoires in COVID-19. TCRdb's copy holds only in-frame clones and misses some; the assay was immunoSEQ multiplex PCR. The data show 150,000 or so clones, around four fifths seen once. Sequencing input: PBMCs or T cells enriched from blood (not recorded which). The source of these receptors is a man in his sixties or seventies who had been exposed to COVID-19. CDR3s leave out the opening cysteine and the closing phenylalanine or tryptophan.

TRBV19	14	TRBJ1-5	ASSGGTGTSNQPQH
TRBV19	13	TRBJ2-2	ASTIQGALTGELF
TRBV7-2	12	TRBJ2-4	ASGLGDPKNIQY
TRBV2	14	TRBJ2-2	ASSGTSGRRTGELF
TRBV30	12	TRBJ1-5	AWSFTGGNQPQH
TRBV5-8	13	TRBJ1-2	ASSRPNAGGYGYT
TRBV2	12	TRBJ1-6	ASNPGTANSPLH
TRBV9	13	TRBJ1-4	ASSVLGGTNEKLF
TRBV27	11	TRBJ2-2	ASSYPGTGELF
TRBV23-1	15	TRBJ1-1	ASSQGGQSPMNTEAF
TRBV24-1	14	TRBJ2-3	ATSDTGTGATDTQY
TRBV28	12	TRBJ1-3	ASFDRGGGNTIY
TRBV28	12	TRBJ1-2	ASSLSPRPRPRS
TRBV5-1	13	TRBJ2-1	ASSQGGALYNEQF
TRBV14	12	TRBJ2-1	ASSPSGVRAQQF
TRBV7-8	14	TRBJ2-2	ASSRDRGRHTGELF
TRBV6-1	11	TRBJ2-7	ASSGGTLHEQY
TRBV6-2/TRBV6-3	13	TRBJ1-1	ASSYLVTANTEAF
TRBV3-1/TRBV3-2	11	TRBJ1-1	ASSRTVNAEAF
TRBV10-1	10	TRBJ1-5	ATGEGAQPQH
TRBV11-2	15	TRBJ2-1	ASSLGVTSGDYNEQF
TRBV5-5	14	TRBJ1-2	ASSLEGDRVNYGYT
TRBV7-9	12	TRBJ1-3	ASSLDVTGNTIY
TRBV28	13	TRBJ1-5	ASSLGRAGNQPQH
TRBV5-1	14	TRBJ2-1	ASSRGGAGLGNEQF
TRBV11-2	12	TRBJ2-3	ASSLGQGRDTQY
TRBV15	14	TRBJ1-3	ATSRDWGGSGNTIY
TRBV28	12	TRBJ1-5	ASSLTGLNQPQH
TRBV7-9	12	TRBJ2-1	ASSGDLQGGGQF
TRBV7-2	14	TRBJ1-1	ASSLVGVDGNTEAF
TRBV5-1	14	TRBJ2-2	ASSFPSGGLQGELF
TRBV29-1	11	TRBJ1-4	SAWTGANEKLF
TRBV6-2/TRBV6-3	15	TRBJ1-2	ASSYSPVTGGLNGYT
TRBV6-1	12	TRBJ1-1	ASSESRDRVRAF